This entry concerns a single TCR beta chain. These data are taken from a study of blood T cell repertoires in COVID-19. Sequencing used immunoSEQ multiplex PCR; TCRdb keeps in-frame clones, though not all of them. The sample lists approximately 68,000 clones; 70% to 90% were seen once. The CDR3 spans 14 residues. With V trimmed by 3 bases and J by 4 bases, 3 bases remained unmatched. Germline lookup yields CDR1 SGHDN and CDR2 FVKESK. Sequencing used peripheral blood. The TCR comes from a man aged 65 to 79 with active or convalescent COVID-19. This chain joins TRBV14 and TRBJ1-1, with TRBD1 matching over 9 bases. As DNA, the CDR3 is TGTGCCAGCAGCCAGTACAGGGGGCGCACTGAAGCTTTCTTT. Translating gives CASSQYRGRTEAFF.